The next 3 T cell receptor beta chains were all read from a single sample in a study of T cells after somatic rescue of genetic block. Measured with immunoSEQ multiplex PCR; TCRdb has only the in-frame clones, and not every one. Here the sample spans 110,000 or so clones, about 89% being singletons. The sample comprised peripheral blood mononuclear cells (PBMCs). All receptors derive from a woman between 18 and 30 years old.

The V call is TRBV27, the J call TRBJ1-5, with D hard to call. CDR3 length equals 14 residues. V dropped 4 bases and J dropped 4 bases, with 11 bases sitting between them. Germline-derived CDR1 and CDR2 are MNHEY and SMNVEV (reference sequence). CDR3 bases: TGTGCCAGCAGTTCCCCGGCTTTGAATCAGCCCCAGCATTTT. This translates into CASSSPALNQPQHF.

The rearrangement links TRBV9 to TRBJ1-1; D unresolved. CDR3 length equals 13 residues. From germline, CDR1 is SGDLS and CDR2 YYNGEE. V was trimmed by 4 bases and J by 1 base, leaving 8 bases between them. The CDR3 DNA follows: TGTGCCAGCAGCCCCCGTACGAACACTGAAGCTTTCTTT. Protein sequence: CASSPRTNTEAFF.

This chain connects TRBV5-1 to TRBJ2-6, with 12 bases aligning to TRBD1. The V gene's germline CDR1 is SGHRS and CDR2 YFSETQ. V dropped 5 bases and J dropped 3; count of bases not matched to a gene: 3. This CDR3 has 16 residues. The CDR3 bases are TGCGCCAGCAGGGGACAGGGGGCTCATGGGGCCAACGTCCTGACTTTC. Amino acids: CASRGQGAHGANVLTF.